The 23 T cell receptor beta chains presented below share a single source sample, sequenced in a study of T cells in Graves' hyperthyroidism and ophthalmopathy. Amplification of TCR beta CDR3 regions used RNA as the template. Primed by the HTBI set, a first-round RT-PCR was run on the TCR CDR3. MiXCR was run by TCRdb on the multiplex PCR reads, yielding one entry per CDR3 protein. The profile shows some 570,000 distinct CDR3 sequences, 14% of them singletons. Material: blood. The source of these receptors is a woman between 18 and 29 years old with Graves' ophthalmopathy.

This clonotype was seen many times. This chain uses TRBV7-9 with TRBJ1-1, with TRBD1 as a possible D gene (6 bases). The CDR3 loop spans 15 amino acids. The germline V gene has CDR1 SEHNR and CDR2 FQNEAQ (reference sequence). V was pared by 5 bases and J by 0 bases, with 13 bases between. CDR3 DNA: TGTGCCAGCAGCACCCTGACAGGTATGAACACTGAAGCTTTCTTT. Its translation is CASSTLTGMNTEAFF.

This clonotype was detected a few times. The chain carries TRBV20-1 and TRBJ1-4; D is perhaps TRBD1 (5 bases). CDR1 and CDR2 from the germline V gene are DFQATT and SNEGSKA (reference sequence). Trimming stripped 3 bases from V and 5 bases from J, with 10 bases between. The CDR3 spans 13 residues. The CDR3 here is CSARGTENEKLFF. Here the CDR3 DNA reads TGCAGTGCTAGGGGGACGGAGAATGAAAAACTGTTTTTT.

A few counts support this clonotype. The chain recombines TRBV13 with TRBJ1-4; unclear D gene. The V gene's germline CDR1 is PRHDT and CDR2 FYEKMQ (reference sequence). V lost 2 bases to trimming and J lost 3 bases, with 7 bases between them. There are 14 residues in the CDR3. The CDR3 DNA sequence: TGTGCCAGCAGCTTAAGCAGCTCTAATGAAAAACTGTTTTTT. As protein: CASSLSSSNEKLFF.

This clonotype was counted between two and nine times. The J gene is TRBJ2-3, the V gene TRBV20-1, with D possibly TRBD2 on 6 matching bases. This CDR3 comprises 14 residues. V was pared by 3 bases and J by 2 bases, with 12 bases between. Germline V gene sequence: CDR1 DFQATT, CDR2 SNEGSKA (reference sequence). The CDR3 protein is CSASTGEFTDTQYF. Written as DNA, the CDR3 is TGCAGTGCTAGTACGGGGGAATTCACAGATACGCAGTATTTT.

In regard to this clonotype: Being one base from a much bigger clone, this may be a read error. The rearrangement joins TRBV7-9 to TRBJ2-7; TRBD2 aligns across 14 bases. V dropped 8 bases and J dropped 3; count of bases not matched to a gene: 6. This CDR3 has 15 amino acids. Germline lookup yields CDR1 SEHNR and CDR2 FQNEAQ (reference sequence). The CDR3 DNA is TGTGCCAGCGGCTGGGGACTAGCGGGAGACTACGAGCAGTACTTC. It yields the protein CASGWGLAGDYEQYF.

This clonotype was counted a few times. The chain recombines TRBV7-9 with TRBJ1-2; tentative D call: TRBD1 (6 bases). The CDR3 consists of 15 residues. Germline CDR1 is SEHNR and CDR2 is FQNEAQ (reference sequence). V dropped 4 bases and J dropped 5 bases, with 17 bases sitting between them. The CDR3 sequence: CASSYIWKGVYGYTF. CDR3 in DNA: TGTGCCAGCAGCTATATATGGAAGGGGGTTTATGGCTACACCTTC.

Many counts were recorded for this clonotype. The J gene is TRBJ2-1, the V gene TRBV6-5; weak D call: TRBD2 (5 bases). Germline V gene data show CDR1 as MNHEY and CDR2 as SVGAGI. The V end lost 0 bases, the J end lost 3 bases, and 9 bases lay between the germline ends. The CDR3 extends over 15 amino acids. DNA for the CDR3: TGTGCCAGCAGTTACTCGGGAGCTCTCTACAATGAGCAGTTCTTC. Its protein product is CASSYSGALYNEQFF.

V and J are TRBV14 and TRBJ2-3, with 8 bases fitting TRBD1. This CDR3 contains 17 residues. Germline loops: CDR1 SGHDN, CDR2 FVKESK. Unmatched junction bases numbered 10, after V lost 0 bases and J lost 5 bases. The chain's CDR3 is CASSQEAFRGLGDTQYF. The CDR3 coding sequence is TGTGCCAGCAGCCAAGAAGCGTTCAGGGGGCTGGGAGATACGCAGTATTTT.

The rearrangement joins TRBV20-1 to TRBJ2-7; 8 bases map to TRBD1. V was clipped by 3 bases and J by 0 bases; unmatched bases: 4. In germline, CDR1 is DFQATT, CDR2 SNEGSKA (reference sequence). The CDR3 length is 14 residues. CDR3 loop: CSASRDRTSYEQYF. As DNA, the CDR3 is TGCAGTGCTAGCCGGGACAGGACCTCCTACGAGCAGTACTTC.

This clonotype was seen ten or more times. J is TRBJ2-7 and V is TRBV2, with 12 positions matching TRBD2. Trimming cost V 2 bases and J 4 bases; bases outside gene matches: 12. The germline gives CDR1 SNHLY, CDR2 FYNNEI. The CDR3 extends over 18 amino acids. This CDR3 is CASSEPGTSGRIEYEQYF. DNA of the CDR3: TGTGCCAGCAGTGAACCGGGTACTAGCGGGAGGATTGAATACGAGCAGTACTTC.

At least ten counts were recorded for this clonotype. The rearrangement links TRBV27 to TRBJ2-1; 11 positions agree with TRBD2. The CDR3 sequence is 15 residues long. V lost 8 bases, J lost 5 bases, and 8 bases stayed unmatched. Germline CDR1 and CDR2: MNHEY and SMNVEV (reference sequence). This CDR3 is CASSTGTSGHNEQFF. The CDR3 DNA is TGTGCCAGCTCCACCGGGACTAGCGGACACAATGAGCAGTTCTTC.

The gene calls are TRBV2 and TRBJ2-1; TRBD2 agrees at 15 bases. The CDR3 length is 16 residues. The germline V gene encodes CDR1 SNHLY and CDR2 FYNNEI. The junction had 7 bases not matched to a gene; V was cut back by 6 bases and J by 7 bases. DNA of the CDR3: TGTGCCAGCAGGGGGGTCGGACTAGCGGGAGGGAATGAGCAGTTCTTC. It is translated as CASRGVGLAGGNEQFF.

This clonotype was seen many times. CDR3 residues: CATRLDEPYEQYF. The CDR3 nucleotides read TGTGCCACCAGATTAGACGAGCCCTACGAGCAGTACTTC. The chain joins TRBV12-3 or TRBV12-4 to TRBJ2-7; D is unresolved. The ends were cut back, 10 bases at V and 2 bases at J, with 15 bases in the middle. This CDR3 has 13 amino acids.

This clonotype has only a few counts. The chain has TRBV6-1 and TRBJ2-7; D is ambiguous. This CDR3 has 15 amino acids. V lost 3 bases, J lost 3 bases, and 15 bases lay in between. Germline values: CDR1 MNHNS, CDR2 SASEGT. The CDR3: CASSDQSRSVYEQYF. The DNA for the CDR3 is TGTGCCAGCAGTGACCAGTCGCGCAGCGTCTACGAGCAGTACTTC.

This clonotype was seen at least ten times. This sequence joins TRBV2 and TRBJ2-7; tentative D call: TRBD2 (5 bases). The V gene lost 5 bases and the J gene lost 2 bases, with 16 bases spanning the gap. This CDR3 has 15 amino acids. From germline, CDR1 is SNHLY and CDR2 FYNNEI. CDR3 sequence reads: CASSSLVAAAYEQYF. The CDR3, as DNA: TGTGCCAGCAGTTCACTAGTGGCGGCTGCCTACGAGCAGTACTTC.

The table lists this clonotype with many counts. This CDR3 reads CSARDRRTSGSYEQYF. DNA of the CDR3: TGCAGTGCTAGAGATCGCCGGACTAGCGGGAGTTACGAGCAGTACTTC. This chain joins TRBV20-1 and TRBJ2-7; 13 bases agree with TRBD2. V lost 0 bases, J lost 4 bases, and 6 bases stayed unmatched. CDR3 length: 16 amino acids. The germline CDR1 and CDR2 sequences are DFQATT and SNEGSKA (reference sequence).

This clonotype was seen at least ten times. CDR3: CSARDGGGISSYNEQFF. DNA for the CDR3: TGCAGTGCTAGAGATGGTGGCGGTATTAGCTCCTACAATGAGCAGTTCTTC. This chain joins TRBV20-1 and TRBJ2-1, with D unclear. The germline V gene has CDR1 DFQATT and CDR2 SNEGSKA (reference sequence). V dropped 0 bases and J dropped 0 bases, with 15 bases sitting between them. CDR3 size: 17 residues.

This clonotype appeared many times. A junction end diverges from the germline sequence, so it may reflect a read error. The chain carries TRBV7-7 and TRBJ2-1, with D possibly TRBD2 on 6 matching bases. The CDR3 runs 16 residues. Germline values: CDR1 SSHAT, CDR2 FNYEAQ (reference sequence). The CDR3 loop is CASRPLAGYTWNEQFF. In DNA, the CDR3 is TGTGCTAGCAGACCCCTTGCGGGGTATACATGGAATGAGCAGTTCTTC. Looking up the rest from reference TRBV7-7 and TRBJ2-1 gives the full variable domain: GAGVSQSPRYKVTKRGQDVTLRCDPISSHATLYWYQQALGQGPEFLTYFNYEAQPDKSGLPSDRFSAERPEGSISTLTIQRTEQRDSAMYRCASRPLAGYTWNEQFFGPGTRLTVL.

The genes are TRBV30 and TRBJ1-5; D remains ambiguous. The CDR3 loop spans 14 amino acids. The germline V gene encodes CDR1 GTSNPN and CDR2 SVGIG (reference sequence). Deletions cut 0 bases from V and 7 bases from J, with 13 bases between. CDR3 DNA: TGTGCCTGGAGTGTAGAGTTCGAGGGACAGCCCCAGCATTTT. Amino acids: CAWSVEFEGQPQHF.

This clonotype was seen a handful of times. The chain joins TRBV4-1 to TRBJ1-1, with D unresolved. Trimming stripped 3 bases from V and 11 bases from J, with 16 bases between. Germline V CDR1 and CDR2: MGHRA, YSYEKL. The length of the CDR3 is 13 residues. Here the CDR3 DNA reads TGCGCCAGCAGCCACGGACGTGGCCTTGAGGCTTTCTTT. As protein: CASSHGRGLEAFF.

This clonotype has at least ten counts. The chain employs TRBV28 and TRBJ2-1; D unclear. Germline V gene sequence: CDR1 MDHEN, CDR2 SYDVKM. Trimming took 2 bases from V and 6 from J, leaving 8 bases between them. This CDR3 has 13 amino acids. The CDR3 reads CASSLGFVNEQFF. The DNA for the CDR3 is TGTGCCAGCAGTTTAGGCTTTGTCAATGAGCAGTTCTTC.

Note on this clonotype: A much bigger clone sits one base away, suggesting this may be a read error. The V and J genes are TRBV7-3 and TRBJ2-2, with 7 nucleotides matching TRBD1. The CDR3 is 13 residues long. Germline-derived CDR1 and CDR2 are SGHTA and FQGTGA. The CDR3 DNA reads as TGTGCCAGCAGAACAGGGGTCTCCGGGGAGCTGCTTTTT. Its translation: CASRTGVSGELLF.

The rearrangement uses TRBV19 and TRBJ2-7, with D unresolved. Trimming took off 1 base at V and 4 bases at J, with 11 bases between the two ends. Germline V lookup: CDR1 LNHDA, CDR2 SQIVND (reference sequence). The length of the CDR3 is 14 residues. CDR3 DNA sequence: TGTGCCAGTAGTATAGGAGAAGGGTCGTACGAGCAGTACTTC. It translates to CASSIGEGSYEQYF.